The sample holds many counts of the clone carrying this TCR beta chain. Its antigen is unknown. With 4 bases clipped from V and 4 bases from J, the junction kept 7 bases outside the gene matches. Germline assignment: CDR1 KGHDR and CDR2 SFDVKD. There are 16 residues in the CDR3. The source of the sample is a study of CD8 T cells in ankylosing spondylitis. General observations from the study: Among TCR beta sequences, a motif of under ten highly homologous variants appeared characteristic of ankylosing spondylitis blood. Several of the motif variants were reported before in synovial fluid and blood from reactive arthritis. It was reported that disease-linked clones were significantly enriched in matched ankylosing spondylitis synovial fluid.

In making TCR beta libraries, quantitative 5'-RACE with molecular barcodes was used. TCRdb used MiXCR to reprocess the 5' RACE reads, holding one entry per CDR3 protein. The data contain 150,000 to 200,000 distinct CDR3 sequences, around 10% of them singletons. The source material was blood, either unsorted or a sorted T cell fraction (not recorded which). V is TRBV24-1 and J is TRBJ2-1; 9 bases fit TRBD1. The receptor's source is a male donor with ankylosing spondylitis or in good health (not recorded which). The CDR3 loop reads CATSDLKQGAYNEQFF. The CDR3 DNA reads TGTGCCACCAGTGACCTGAAACAGGGGGCGTACAATGAGCAGTTCTTC.